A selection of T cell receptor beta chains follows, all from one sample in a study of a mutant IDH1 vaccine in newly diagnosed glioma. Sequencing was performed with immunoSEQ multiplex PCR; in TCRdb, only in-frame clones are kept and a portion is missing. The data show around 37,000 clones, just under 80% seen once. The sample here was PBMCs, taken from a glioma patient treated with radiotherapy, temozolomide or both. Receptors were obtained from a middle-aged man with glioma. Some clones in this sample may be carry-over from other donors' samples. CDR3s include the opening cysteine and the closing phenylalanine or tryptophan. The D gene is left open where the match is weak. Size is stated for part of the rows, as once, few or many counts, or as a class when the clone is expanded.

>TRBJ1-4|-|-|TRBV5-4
TGTGCCAGCAGCTACCAGGGGACAACTAATGAAAAACTGTTTTTT
CASSYQGTTNEKLFF
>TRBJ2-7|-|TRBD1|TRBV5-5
TGTGCCAGCAGCTGGAAATCAGGGGGAACGTACTCCTACGAGCAGTACTTC
CASSWKSGGTYSYEQYF
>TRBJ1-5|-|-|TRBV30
TGTGCCTGGAGCTCGACCTCCGTGTTCCCCCACAATCAGCCCCAGCATTTT
CAWSSTSVFPHNQPQHF
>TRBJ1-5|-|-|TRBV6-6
TGTGCCAGCAGTTACTCGAGGCGGGGTAGCAATCAGCCCCAGCATTTT
CASSYSRRGSNQPQHF
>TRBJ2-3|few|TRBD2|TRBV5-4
TGTGCCAGCAGCTCGGGGGGGCAGTCAGATACGCAGTATTTT
CASSSGGQSDTQYF
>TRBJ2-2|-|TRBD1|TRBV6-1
TGTGCCAGCAGTGCCACACAGGGGGCCGGGGAGCTGTTTTTT
CASSATQGAGELFF
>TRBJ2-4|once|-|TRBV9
TGTGCCAGCAGCGGACCCGGGACGTTCAAAAACATTCAGTACTTC
CASSGPGTFKNIQYF
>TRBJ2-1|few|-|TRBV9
TGTGCCAGCAGCGCCTTAGCGGCATCCTACAATGAGCAGTTCTTC
CASSALAASYNEQFF
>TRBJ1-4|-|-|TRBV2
TGTGCCAGCAGTGAAGTGCCCAATGAAAAACTGTTTTTT
CASSEVPNEKLFF
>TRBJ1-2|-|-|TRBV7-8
TGTGCCAGCAGCTCCAGGATTCCGGGAACCCATGGCTACACCTTC
CASSSRIPGTHGYTF
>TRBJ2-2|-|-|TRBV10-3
TGTGCCATCAGTGGCTCCGAACGGGCGGTTAACGGGGAGCTGTTTTTT
CAISGSERAVNGELFF
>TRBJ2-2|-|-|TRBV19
TGTGCCAGTAGTATCGGTTCCGGGGAGCTGTTTTTT
CASSIGSGELFF
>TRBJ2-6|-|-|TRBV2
TGTGCCAGCAGTCCTCCTGGGGCCAACGTCCTGACTTTC
CASSPPGANVLTF
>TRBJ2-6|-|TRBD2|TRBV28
TGTGCCAGCAGTCTAGCGGGGGCGGCGGGGGCCAACGTCCTGACTTTC
CASSLAGAAGANVLTF
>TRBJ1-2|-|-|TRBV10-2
TGCGCCAGCAGTGAGTCGGGCAGTTACTATGGCTACACCTTC
CASSESGSYYGYTF
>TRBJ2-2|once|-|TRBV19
TGTGCCAGTAGTACCAACGTGAACACCGGGGAGCTGTTTTTT
CASSTNVNTGELFF
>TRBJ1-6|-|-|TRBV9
TGTGCCAGCAGCGTAGGGGACAACAATTCACCCCTCCACTTT
CASSVGDNNSPLHF
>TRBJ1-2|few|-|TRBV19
TGTGCCAGTAGTAGATCGTCGGGCAGGGTCCATGGCTACACCTTC
CASSRSSGRVHGYTF
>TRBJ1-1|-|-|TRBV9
TGTGCCAGCTCCCCACCGACAGGCCCTAGTAACACTGAAGCTTTCTTT
CASSPPTGPSNTEAFF
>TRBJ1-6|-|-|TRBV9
TGTGCCAGCAGCGCAGGGGACGGTAATTCACCCCTCCACTTT
CASSAGDGNSPLHF
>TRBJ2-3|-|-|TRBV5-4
TGTGCCAGCAGCTTGGACAGACCTAGCACAGATACGCAGTATTTT
CASSLDRPSTDTQYF
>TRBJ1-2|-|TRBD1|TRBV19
TGTGCCAGTAGTCGACAGGGTGCAAACTATGGCTACACCTTC
CASSRQGANYGYTF
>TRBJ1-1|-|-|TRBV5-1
TGCGCCAGCAGCTTGGAAGGGCGGATGAACACTGAAGCTTTCTTT
CASSLEGRMNTEAFF
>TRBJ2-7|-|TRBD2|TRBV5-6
TGTGCCAGCACGATAGCGGGGGGCTACTCCTACGAGCAGTACTTC
CASTIAGGYSYEQYF
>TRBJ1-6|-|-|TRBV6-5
TGTGCCAGCAGTTACGGGGGAAGAGGTTCACCCCTCCACTTT
CASSYGGRGSPLHF
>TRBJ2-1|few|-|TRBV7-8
TGTGCCAGTCGAATTCAGGTTTTCAATGAGCAGTTCTTC
CASRIQVFNEQFF
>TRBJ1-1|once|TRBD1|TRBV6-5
TGTGCCAGCAGTTACTCGGGACAGGGGGCGAACACTGAAGCTTTCTTT
CASSYSGQGANTEAFF
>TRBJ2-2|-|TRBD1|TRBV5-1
TGCGCCAGCAGCCCCGGGACAGGGGGCTATACCGGGGAGCTGTTTTTT
CASSPGTGGYTGELFF
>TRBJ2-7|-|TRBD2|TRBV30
TGTGCCTGGACCGGGGGGGCGGCTCCTGGCGAGCAGTACTTC
CAWTGGAAPGEQYF
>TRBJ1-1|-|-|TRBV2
TGTGCCAGCAGCGCCAGCTGGGGGAACACTGAAGCTTTCTTT
CASSASWGNTEAFF
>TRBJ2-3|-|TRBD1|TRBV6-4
TGTGCCAGCAGTGACGTAGGGGGCAACTCAGATACGCAGTATTTT
CASSDVGGNSDTQYF
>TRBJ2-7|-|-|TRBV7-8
TGTGCCAGCAGCTTAGTTACGAAGTCCTACGAGCAGTACTTC
CASSLVTKSYEQYF
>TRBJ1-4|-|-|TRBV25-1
TGTGCCAGCAGCGATGTGGGCAAGACAACTAATGAAAAACTGTTTTTT
CASSDVGKTTNEKLFF
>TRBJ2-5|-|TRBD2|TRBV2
TGTGCCAGCAGCCCTGACCGGGAGAGCGGGGGGGCTGAAAAGACCCAGTACTTC
CASSPDRESGGAEKTQYF
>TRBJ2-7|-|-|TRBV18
TGTGCCAGCTCACCACAGGGCGAGGACGAGCAGTACTTC
CASSPQGEDEQYF
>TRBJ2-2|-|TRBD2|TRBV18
TGTGCCAGCTCACCAGAGCTAGCGGGGGACACCGGGGAGCTGTTTTTT
CASSPELAGDTGELFF
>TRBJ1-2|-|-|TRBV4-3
TGCGCCAGCAGCCAAGTTGTTAGGGAGGGTGGCTACACCTTC
CASSQVVREGGYTF
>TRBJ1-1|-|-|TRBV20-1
TGCAGTGCTAGGATTCCGTACACACCCGGATTT
CSARIPYTPGF
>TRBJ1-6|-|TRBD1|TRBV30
TGTGCCTGGAGCTTCATGAGGGGGCGTTGGGTGAATAATTCACCCCTCCACTTT
CAWSFMRGRWVNNSPLHF
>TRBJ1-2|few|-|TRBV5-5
TGTGCCAGCAGCTCCACTGGGGGAAACTATGGCTACACCTTC
CASSSTGGNYGYTF
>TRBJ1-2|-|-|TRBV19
TGTGCCAGTAGTATTTCCGGGCCCGCCGGCTACACCTTC
CASSISGPAGYTF
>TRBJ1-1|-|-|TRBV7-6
TGTGCCAGCAGCCAGCGGGTGAACACTGAAGCTTTCTTT
CASSQRVNTEAFF